These 7 T cell receptor beta chains were all obtained from the same sample, sequenced in a study of human T cells and chemical hapten exposure. Sample time point: pre-sensitization, week 0. The treatment is: therapeutic diphenylcyclopropenone sensitization with weekly scalp DPC. TCRdb reanalysed the RACE reads using MiXCR and keeps one entry per CDR3 protein. This table has more than 250,000 distinct CDR3 sequences, approximately 8.6% appearing once. The material was whole blood, obtained in connection with sensitization to the hapten diphenylcyclopropenone (DPC). The source is a woman aged 40 to 50 with alopecia areata. Some clones in this sample may be carry-over from other donors' samples.

This clonotype came up many times. This chain joins TRBV27 and TRBJ1-5, with TRBD1 identical over 8 bases. V shed 7 bases and J 0 bases; nucleotides not matched to a gene: 2. Germline-derived CDR1 and CDR2 are MNHEY and SMNVEV (reference sequence). The length of the CDR3 is 14 residues. This CDR3 is CASKDRVSNQPQHF. Written as DNA, the CDR3 is TGTGCCAGCAAGGACAGGGTTAGCAATCAGCCCCAGCATTTT.

This clonotype has more than one count but fewer than ten. The chain uses TRBV12-3 or TRBV12-4 and TRBJ1-4; 8 positions match TRBD1. The CDR3 consists of 14 residues. With V trimmed by 5 bases and J by 8 bases, 7 bases remained unmatched. For the CDR3, the DNA is TGTGCCAGCAGTGTGACAGGGGAGGGAGAAAAACTGTTTTTT. Translating it yields CASSVTGEGEKLFF.

The genes are TRBV2 and TRBJ2-7, with TRBD1 matching over 9 bases. The CDR3 has 14 residues. Trimming at V came to 4 bases and at J to 6 bases, leaving 7 bases not matched to a gene. Germline values: CDR1 SNHLY, CDR2 FYNNEI. CDR3 sequence: CASSAWTGASEQYF. CDR3 nucleotides: TGTGCCAGCAGTGCTTGGACAGGGGCCTCCGAGCAGTACTTC.

This clonotype was observed many times. The CDR3 region has the DNA TGCGCCAGCAGCCAAGATCCGTTGGGGGTTCGTTCCTACAATGAGCAGTTCTTC. Its protein is CASSQDPLGVRSYNEQFF. The chain has TRBV4-1 and TRBJ2-1; TRBD1 or TRBD2 may be the D gene (5 bases each). V was clipped by 0 bases and J by 1 base, with 16 bases between them. This CDR3 spans 18 amino acids. The germline V gene encodes CDR1 MGHRA and CDR2 YSYEKL.

The V gene is TRBV4-2, the J gene TRBJ2-7; 8 positions match TRBD2. The V segment lost 5 bases and the J segment 4 bases; nucleotides outside the gene matches: 22. Per the germline V gene, CDR1 is LGHNA and CDR2 is YNFKEQ. This CDR3 spans 19 amino acids. CDR3 nucleotides: TGTGCCAGCAGCTCACCTCAGGGCTACCCGGGACTAGGCAGGTACGAGCAGTACTTC. Protein: CASSSPQGYPGLGRYEQYF.

The rearrangement joins TRBV2 to TRBJ1-4; no definite D call. This CDR3 is built from 14 residues. Germline values: CDR1 SNHLY, CDR2 FYNNEI. V gave up 5 bases and J gave up 8 bases, with 15 bases separating them. In DNA form, the CDR3 reads TGTGCCAGCAGTACGACTCCGGGAAGAGAAAAACTGTTTTTT. Its translation: CASSTTPGREKLFF.

This clonotype was seen ten or more times. The chain joins TRBV24-1 to TRBJ2-7; weak D call: TRBD2 (6 bases). This CDR3 comprises 15 residues. V dropped 0 bases and J dropped 2 bases, with 10 bases sitting between them. Germline CDR1 KGHDR, CDR2 SFDVKD. The CDR3 DNA follows: TGTGCCACCAGTGATTTGTTCAGGGAGGCCTACGAGCAGTACTTC. Residues: CATSDLFREAYEQYF.